Below, one T cell receptor beta chain is given with its context. The antigen is unknown. The same CDR3 also results from other DNA sequences found in this sample. The sample belongs to a study of T cell responses to AZD1222 COVID-19 vaccine. Timing groups of about 4 and about 12 weeks for second doses were pooled. The CDR3 has 13 residues. Germline CDR1 is MDHEN and CDR2 is SYDVKM. With 6 bases clipped from V and 4 bases from J, the junction kept 4 bases outside the gene matches. Sequencing used immunoSEQ multiplex PCR; TCRdb keeps in-frame clones, though not all of them. Altogether about 140,000 clones are present, 92% being singletons, with the ten largest covering around 3.5%. Points from the study as a whole: Targeting of unmutated variant regions was reportedly seen in nearly half of spike-specific TCRs. Clonal diversity may have been underestimated, and the donors were mostly white British, with more females than males. The study sampled repertoires only after the peak T cell response.

This specimen consisted of peripheral blood, obtained 28 days after the second AZD1222 dose. This rearrangement joins TRBV28 to TRBJ1-2, with 8 bases aligning to TRBD1. The origin of this receptor is an adult who received the AZD1222 COVID-19 vaccine. Written as DNA, the CDR3 is TGTGCCAGCAGCCTAGGACAGGGCTATGGCTACACCTTC. This codes for CASSLGQGYGYTF.